The count of the clone carrying this T cell receptor (beta chain) is one. This sample is part of a study of brain metastases from non-small cell lung cancer. Method: immunoSEQ multiplex PCR; TCRdb's copy keeps in-frame clones and lacks some. The sample lists 4,000 to 4,500 clones, about nine tenths seen once, with around 6% in the top ten. The germline CDR1 and CDR2 sequences are MDHEN and SYDVKM. This CDR3 comprises 15 residues. V lost 2 bases and J lost 1, with 11 bases in between. The sequenced sample consisted of primary lung tumor tissue. The V call is TRBV28, the J call TRBJ2-5, with D perhaps TRBD1 or TRBD2 (5 bases each). This sequence was found in a donor at least 40 years old with non-small cell lung cancer. In DNA, the CDR3 is TGTGCCAGCAGTTTAAGTAGGGACCCCCAAGAGACCCAGTACTTC. It yields the protein CASSLSRDPQETQYF.